This T cell receptor (beta chain) was identified in a study of shared clonotypes between healthy human individuals. This clone showed up just once. V gave up 8 bases and J gave up 1 base, with 11 bases separating them. The CDR3 extends over 14 amino acids. CDR1 SEHNR and CDR2 FQNEAQ come from the germline V gene (reference sequence). Sorted-subset replicate PCRs used 200 ng DNA, some 31,000 T cell genomes. Sequencing was performed with immunoSEQ multiplex PCR; in TCRdb, only in-frame clones are kept and a portion is missing. The table includes about 2.1 million clones, around 95% detected once. Naivety among CD8 cells was defined by CD45RO negativity and positive CCR7 selection, thereby excluding terminally differentiated effector memory CD45RA+ cells.

The sample consisted of naive CD8+ T cells from PBMCs. The chain combines TRBV7-9 with TRBJ2-2, with TRBD2 as a possible D gene (6 bases). This clonotype was sampled from a man between 18 and 35 years old in good health. Some clones in this sample may be carry-over from other donors' samples. CDR3 DNA: TGTGCCAGCTACCCGGGAGTGAACACCGGGGAGCTGTTTTTT. It is translated as CASYPGVNTGELFF.